This T cell receptor beta chain was recorded in a study of a mutant IDH1 vaccine in newly diagnosed glioma. A remark on this clone: Antigen specificity is unknown.

The time point denotes: week 5, during vaccination. In every dose of vaccine, 300 ug of mutant IDH1 20-mer peptide was given alongside topical imiquimod. The V and J ends lost 2 bases and 12 bases respectively, with 17 bases between them. This CDR3 has 15 amino acids. Germline V gene data show CDR1 as SNHLY and CDR2 as FYNNEI. Using immunoSEQ multiplex PCR, the repertoire was profiled, and TCRdb retains in-frame clones only, with some absent. In the table there are roughly 54,000 clones, 70% to 90% of which are singletons. This chain uses TRBV2 with TRBJ1-6; no clear D. This receptor was identified in a man in his thirties or forties with glioma. The sample was PBMCs, taken from a glioma patient whose treatment included an IDH1 peptide vaccine. CDR3 loop: CASSEHGQVGRPLHF. CDR3 DNA: TGTGCCAGCAGTGAACACGGGCAGGTGGGAAGACCCCTCCACTTT.